This T cell receptor beta chain was identified during a study of ipilimumab plus nivolumab after autologous stem cell transplantation. The overall study: Patients received a median of about five ipilimumab and 8 nivolumab doses. Broader study findings: The authors say TCR, Treg and microbiome findings warrant further study.

Data came from immunoSEQ multiplex PCR; TCRdb stores just in-frame clones and leaves some out. In the table there are about 940 clones, around 73% of which are singletons. Starting 14 to 28 days after autologous transplant, ipilimumab 1 mg/kg was given. Patients received nivolumab 3 mg/kg at weeks 1, 4, 7, 10, then fortnightly to week 26. As regards this clone: The antigen is undetermined.

The CDR3 length is 13 residues. CDR1 is GTSNPN and CDR2 is SVGIG in the germline V gene (reference sequence). Trimming removed 3 bases at V and 0 bases at J, with 8 bases between. The material sequenced was PBMCs, taken in a trial of ipilimumab plus nivolumab as post-transplant consolidation. This chain connects TRBV30 to TRBJ1-1, with D uncertain. This TCR came from a male donor with primary mediastinal lymphoma. The CDR3 reads CAWSLGLNTEAFF. CDR3 in DNA: TGTGCCTGGAGCTTAGGGTTGAACACTGAAGCTTTCTTT. Filled out from reference TRBV30 and TRBJ1-1, the complete variable domain reads SQTIHQWPATLVQPVGSPLSLECTVEGTSNPNLYWYRQAAGRGLQLLFYSVGIGQISSEVPQNLSASRPQDRQFILSSKKLLLSDSGFYLCAWSLGLNTEAFFGQGTRLTVV.